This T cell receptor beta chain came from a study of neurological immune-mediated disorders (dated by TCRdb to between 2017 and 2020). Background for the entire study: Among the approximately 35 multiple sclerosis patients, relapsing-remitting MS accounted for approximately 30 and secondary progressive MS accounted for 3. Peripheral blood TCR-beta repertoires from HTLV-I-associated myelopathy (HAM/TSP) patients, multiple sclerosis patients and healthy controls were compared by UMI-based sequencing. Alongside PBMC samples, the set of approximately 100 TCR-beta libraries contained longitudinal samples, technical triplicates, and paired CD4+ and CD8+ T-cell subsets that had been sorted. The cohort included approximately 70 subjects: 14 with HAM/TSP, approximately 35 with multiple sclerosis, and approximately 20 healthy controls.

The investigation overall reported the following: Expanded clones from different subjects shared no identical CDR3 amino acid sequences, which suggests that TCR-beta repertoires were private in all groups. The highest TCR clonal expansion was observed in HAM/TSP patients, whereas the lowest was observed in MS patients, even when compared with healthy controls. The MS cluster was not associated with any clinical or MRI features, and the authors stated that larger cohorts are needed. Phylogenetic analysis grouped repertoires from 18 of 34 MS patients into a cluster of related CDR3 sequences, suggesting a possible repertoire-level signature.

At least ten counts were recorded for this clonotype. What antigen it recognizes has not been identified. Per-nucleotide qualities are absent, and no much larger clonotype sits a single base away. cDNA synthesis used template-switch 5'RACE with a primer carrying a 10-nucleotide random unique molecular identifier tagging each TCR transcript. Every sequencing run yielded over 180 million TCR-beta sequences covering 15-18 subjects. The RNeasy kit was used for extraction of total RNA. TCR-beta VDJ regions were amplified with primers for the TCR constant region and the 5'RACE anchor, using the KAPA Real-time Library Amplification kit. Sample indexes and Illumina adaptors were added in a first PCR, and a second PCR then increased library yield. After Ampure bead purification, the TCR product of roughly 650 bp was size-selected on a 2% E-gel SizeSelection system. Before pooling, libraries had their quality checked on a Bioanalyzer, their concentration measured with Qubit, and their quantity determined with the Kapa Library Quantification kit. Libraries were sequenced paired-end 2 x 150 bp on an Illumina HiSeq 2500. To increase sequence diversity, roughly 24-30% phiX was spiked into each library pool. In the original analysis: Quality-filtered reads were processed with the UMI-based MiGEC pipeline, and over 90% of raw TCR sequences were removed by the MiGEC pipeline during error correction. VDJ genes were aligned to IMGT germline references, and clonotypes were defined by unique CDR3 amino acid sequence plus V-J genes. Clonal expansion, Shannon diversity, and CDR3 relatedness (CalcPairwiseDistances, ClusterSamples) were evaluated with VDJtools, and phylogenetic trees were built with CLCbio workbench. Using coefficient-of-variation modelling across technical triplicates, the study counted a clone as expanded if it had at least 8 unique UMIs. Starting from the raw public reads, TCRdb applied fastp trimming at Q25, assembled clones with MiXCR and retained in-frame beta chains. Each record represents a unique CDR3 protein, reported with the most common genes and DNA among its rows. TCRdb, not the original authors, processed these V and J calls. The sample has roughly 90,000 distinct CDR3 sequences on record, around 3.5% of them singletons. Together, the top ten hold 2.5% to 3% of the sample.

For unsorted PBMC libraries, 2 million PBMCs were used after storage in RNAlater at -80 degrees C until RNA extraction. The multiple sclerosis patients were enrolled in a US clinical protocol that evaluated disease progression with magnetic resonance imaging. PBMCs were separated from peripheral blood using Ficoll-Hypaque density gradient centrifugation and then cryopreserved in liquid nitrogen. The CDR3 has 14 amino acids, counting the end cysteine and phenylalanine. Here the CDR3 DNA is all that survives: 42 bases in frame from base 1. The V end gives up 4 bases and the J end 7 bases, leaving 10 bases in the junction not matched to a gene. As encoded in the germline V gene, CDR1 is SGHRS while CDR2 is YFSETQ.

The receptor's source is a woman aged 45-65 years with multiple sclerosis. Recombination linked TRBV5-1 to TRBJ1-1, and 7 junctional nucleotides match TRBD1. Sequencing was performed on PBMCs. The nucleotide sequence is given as TGCGCCAGCAGCATCGAAAACAGGGGCGGTGAAGCTTTCTTT. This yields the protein CASSIENRGGEAFF.